The next 15 T cell receptor beta chains were all read from a single sample in a study of neurological immune-mediated disorders. As for time point: longitudinal time-point 1 (baseline). TCRdb redid the calling of the 5' RACE reads with MiXCR, one entry per CDR3 protein. The sample includes tens of thousands of distinct CDR3 sequences, 10% of them seen just once. Specimen: PBMCs. Receptor source: a middle-aged woman in good health.

This chain connects TRBV24-1 to TRBJ2-2; the D gene is possibly TRBD1 (5 bases). This CDR3 contains 14 residues. The V gene lost 12 bases and the J gene lost 3 bases, with 16 bases spanning the gap. In germline, CDR1 is KGHDR, CDR2 SFDVKD. Here the CDR3 DNA reads TGTGCCGCCTACCGGGCAGGGTACACCGGGGAGCTGTTTTTT. Its translation is CAAYRAGYTGELFF.

The J gene is TRBJ1-2, the V gene TRBV19, with D possibly being TRBD1 (5 bases). Germline CDR1 reads LNHDA; CDR2 reads SQIVND (reference sequence). This CDR3 is built from 13 residues. Trimming cost V 4 bases and J 6 bases, with 12 bases left between them. The CDR3 DNA reads as TGTGCCAGTAGTACTCAGGGTTTCGATGGCTACACCTTC. Translating it yields CASSTQGFDGYTF.

This clonotype was seen ten or more times. The chain links TRBV2 to TRBJ2-3; D call uncertain. Between the trimmed V and J ends, which lost 5 bases and 4 bases, there was a span of 13 bases. CDR1 SNHLY and CDR2 FYNNEI come from the germline V gene. CDR3 length: 14 residues. DNA of the CDR3: TGTGCCAGCAGTCCTCGACAAGTATCAGATACGCAGTATTTT. It specifies CASSPRQVSDTQYF.

This clonotype was counted at least ten times. V gene TRBV10-2 combines with J gene TRBJ1-3; 7 bases match TRBD1. The CDR3 loop spans 13 amino acids. The germline V gene encodes CDR1 WSHSY and CDR2 SAAADI. V lost 7 bases and J lost 4; bases outside the gene matches: 4. The CDR3 sequence is CASIAGQGNTIYF. Here the CDR3 DNA reads TGCGCCAGCATCGCGGGACAGGGAAACACCATATATTTT.

At least ten counts were recorded for this clonotype. The V call is TRBV5-1, the J call TRBJ1-1, with D possibly TRBD1 on 5 matching bases. The CDR3 is made up of 14 amino acids. Germline V gene lookup returns CDR1 SGHRS and CDR2 YFSETQ. The V gene lost 4 bases and the J gene lost 5 bases, with 15 bases spanning the gap. CDR3: CASSVYRRGTEAFF. In DNA form, the CDR3 reads TGCGCCAGCAGCGTGTACAGGAGAGGGACTGAAGCTTTCTTT.

This clonotype was observed many times. The chain links TRBV7-2 to TRBJ2-1; 8 nucleotides line up with TRBD2. With V trimmed by 4 bases and J by 8 bases, 7 bases remained unmatched. This CDR3 spans 14 amino acids. The germline CDR1 and CDR2 sequences are SGHTA and FQGNSA. The CDR3 nucleotides are TGTGCCAGCAGCTCGGGACTAGTAAGATATGAGCAGTTCTTC. It specifies CASSSGLVRYEQFF.

Regarding this clonotype: A much larger clone differs from this one at a single base, so this may be a read error. The CDR3, as DNA: TGTGCCAGCAGCTATAGCGGCCTCAGTTCCTACGAGCAGTACTTC. Its translation is CASSYSGLSSYEQYF. V is TRBV7-3 and J is TRBJ2-7, with D possibly being TRBD2 (6 bases). The CDR3 has 15 amino acids. Deletions cut 4 bases from V and 1 base from J, with 14 bases between. Germline-derived CDR1 and CDR2 are SGHTA and FQGTGA. Drawing the rest from reference TRBV7-3 and TRBJ2-7, the complete variable domain is GAGVSQTPSNKVTEKGKYVELRCDPISGHTALYWYRQSLGQGPEFLIYFQGTGAADDSGLPNDRFFAVRPEGSVSTLKIQRTERGDSAVYLCASSYSGLSSYEQYFGPGTRLTVT.

This clonotype was counted ten times or more. The CDR3 protein is CSVARDRGTEAFF. The DNA of the CDR3 is TGCAGCGTTGCCAGGGACCGCGGCACTGAAGCTTTCTTT. The chain recombines TRBV29-1 with TRBJ1-1, with D perhaps matching TRBD1 (5 bases). V lost 4 bases to trimming and J lost 4 bases, with 13 bases between them. From germline, CDR1 is SQVTM and CDR2 ANQGSEA. The CDR3 is 13 residues long.

This clonotype was counted many times. The gene calls are TRBV7-8 and TRBJ1-2; 7 nucleotides align to TRBD1. V lost 3 bases and J lost 5; bases outside the gene matches: 9. Germline V CDR1 and CDR2: SGHVS, FQNEAQ. This CDR3 comprises 15 residues. The CDR3 spells CASSFETGPIYGYTF. The CDR3 DNA follows: TGTGCCAGCAGCTTTGAGACAGGGCCCATTTATGGCTACACCTTC. Full variable domain (outside the CDR3, taken from reference TRBV7-8 and TRBJ1-2): GAGVSQSPRYKVAKRGQDVALRCDPISGHVSLFWYQQALGQGPEFLTYFQNEAQLDKSGLPSDRFFAERPEGSVSTLKIQRTQQEDSAVYLCASSFETGPIYGYTFGSGTRLTVV.

In its sample, this clonotype was seen many times. This chain uses TRBV20-1 with TRBJ2-3; D is perhaps TRBD1 (6 bases). The V gene's germline CDR1 is DFQATT and CDR2 SNEGSKA (reference sequence). The CDR3 sequence is 12 residues long. V lost 3 bases and J 4 bases, leaving 8 bases between the germline ends. As DNA, the CDR3 is TGCAGTGCTAGCAGGGGCCCAGATACGCAGTATTTT. This encodes CSASRGPDTQYF.

The chain has TRBV20-1 and TRBJ2-7; 11 bases are a match to TRBD2. Germline V gene lookup returns CDR1 DFQATT and CDR2 SNEGSKA (reference sequence). The CDR3 spans 16 residues. The CDR3 reads CRPTSGRGVGTYEQYF. The CDR3 DNA sequence: TGCAGGCCTACTAGCGGGAGAGGCGTTGGCACCTACGAGCAGTACTTC.

This clonotype appeared many times. The gene calls are TRBV6-6 and TRBJ2-7; D gene ambiguous. CDR3 length equals 11 residues. The V gene's germline CDR1 is MNHNY and CDR2 SVGAGI (reference sequence). The V end was cut by 6 bases, the J end by 5 bases, with 8 bases between. CDR3 region: CASSSFDEQYF. For the CDR3, the DNA is TGTGCCAGCAGCTCCTTCGACGAGCAGTACTTC.

This clonotype was observed at least ten times. The chain has TRBV12-3 or TRBV12-4 and TRBJ1-2; TRBD1 agrees at 9 bases. The CDR3 runs 14 residues. V was pared by 5 bases and J by 7 bases, with 8 bases of the junction left unmatched. The CDR3 coding sequence is TGTGCCAGCAGTCCCTGGGACAGGGCTGGTGGCTACACCTTC. Protein sequence: CASSPWDRAGGYTF.

The rearrangement joins TRBV19 to TRBJ1-1, with a possible D match to TRBD1 (5 bases). Germline lookup yields CDR1 LNHDA and CDR2 SQIVND (reference sequence). V lost 5 bases, J lost 0 bases, and 19 bases lay in between. The CDR3 sequence is 17 residues long. CDR3 sequence (DNA): TGTGCCAGTAGTGGGGTACCGGGACGGGCTGTGAACACTGAAGCTTTCTTT. It translates to CASSGVPGRAVNTEAFF.

The chain couples TRBV19 to TRBJ2-3, with D perhaps TRBD2 (5 bases). The CDR3 loop spans 14 amino acids. The ends were cut back, 8 bases at V and 2 bases at J, with 14 bases in the middle. Germline CDR1 LNHDA, CDR2 SQIVND (reference sequence). The CDR3 DNA is TGTGCCAGTCGAGACGGGGATTTCACAGATACGCAGTATTTT. Protein product: CASRDGDFTDTQYF. The whole variable domain, remainder taken from reference TRBV19 and TRBJ2-3, is DGGITQSPKYLFRKEGQNVTLSCEQNLNHDAMYWYRQDPGQGLRLIYYSQIVNDFQKGDIAEGYSVSREKKESFPLTVTSAQKNPTAFYLCASRDGDFTDTQYFGPGTRLTVL.